This TCR beta chain is drawn from a study of spatial heterogeneity in lung cancer. Study-level information: Beta-chain sequences were consistently detected more often than alpha-chain sequences.

This CDR3 contains 15 residues. Trimming removed 1 base from V and 7 bases from J; junction bases left unmatched: 7. CDR1 is SEHNR, CDR2 FQNEAQ, per germline (reference sequence). This clonotype was detected a few times. Specified time point: sample taken at primary tumor resection. Sequencing was performed on whole RNA extracted from tumor and nontumor lung tissue, or from frozen PBMC, and the material was left unsorted. Samples came from roughly 75 TRACERx patients with untreated early-stage lung cancer. TCRdb analysed the 5' RACE reads with MiXCR anew, one entry per CDR3 protein. This sample has about 95,000 distinct CDR3 sequences, with about 9.4% found just once.

The sample in question was PBMCs, obtained at surgery. The genes are TRBV7-9 and TRBJ2-1; 7 bases line up with TRBD2. This TCR was sampled from a male donor with early-stage non-small cell lung cancer. DNA for the CDR3: TGTGCCAGCAGCTTAGGACTAGCTGTTGGAAATGAGCAGTTCTTC. Translating it yields CASSLGLAVGNEQFF.